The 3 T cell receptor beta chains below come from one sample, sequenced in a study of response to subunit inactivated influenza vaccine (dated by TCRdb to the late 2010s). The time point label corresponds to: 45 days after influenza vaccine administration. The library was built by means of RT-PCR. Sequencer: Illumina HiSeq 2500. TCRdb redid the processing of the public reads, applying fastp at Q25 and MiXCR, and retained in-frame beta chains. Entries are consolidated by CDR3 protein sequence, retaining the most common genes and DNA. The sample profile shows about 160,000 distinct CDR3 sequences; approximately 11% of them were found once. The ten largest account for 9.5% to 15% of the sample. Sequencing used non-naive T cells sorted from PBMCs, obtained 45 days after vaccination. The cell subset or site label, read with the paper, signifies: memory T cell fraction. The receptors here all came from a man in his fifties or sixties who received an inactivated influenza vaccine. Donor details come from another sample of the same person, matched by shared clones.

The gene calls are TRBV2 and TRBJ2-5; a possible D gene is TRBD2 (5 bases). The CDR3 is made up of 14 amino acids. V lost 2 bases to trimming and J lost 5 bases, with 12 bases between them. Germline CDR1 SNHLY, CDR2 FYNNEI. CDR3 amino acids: CASSELLWEETQYF. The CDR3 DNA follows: TGTGCCAGCAGTGAACTTCTGTGGGAGGAGACCCAGTACTTC.

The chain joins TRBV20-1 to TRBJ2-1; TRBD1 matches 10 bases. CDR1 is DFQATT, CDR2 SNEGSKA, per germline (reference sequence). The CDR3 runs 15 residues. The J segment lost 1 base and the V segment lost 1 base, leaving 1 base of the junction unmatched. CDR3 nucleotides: TGCAGTGCTAGAGGGACAGGGGGGTCCTACAATGAGCAGTTCTTC. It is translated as CSARGTGGSYNEQFF.

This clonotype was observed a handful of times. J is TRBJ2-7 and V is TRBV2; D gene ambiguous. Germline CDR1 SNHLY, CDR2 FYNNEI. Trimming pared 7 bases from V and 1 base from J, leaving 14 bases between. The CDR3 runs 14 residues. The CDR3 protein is CASTMGQLSYEQYF. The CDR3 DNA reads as TGTGCCAGCACAATGGGCCAGCTGTCCTACGAGCAGTACTTC.